The TCR beta chain described here comes from a study of cytomegalovirus exposure and HLA in healthy donors (dated by TCRdb to about 2017). General notes on the study: In an earlier analysis of approximately 640 of the donors, about 270 Gb of sequence data and 95 million to 130 million unique TCR beta sequences from about 190 million T cells were reported. In an earlier analysis of roughly 540 of the donors, high-throughput TCR beta sequencing was used to judge whether each TCR beta V gene segment behaved as functional or pseudogenic. The genetic ancestry cluster associated with self-reported Caucasian donors included roughly four fifths of the 398 genotyped donors. To study patterns of TCR occurrence, a later analysis re-analyzed previously published TCR beta repertoires from under 750 donors and added high-resolution HLA genotyping. Donor age, sex, ethnicity and CMV serostatus were collected together with the repertoire data. On average, about 240,000 unique TCR beta nucleotide sequences were sequenced per donor among 398 genotyped donors of the cohort, with around 19% of those sequences being non-productive. The study profiled the T cell repertoires of some 610 subjects by immunosequencing and related them to cytomegalovirus serostatus. Typing coverage varied by locus: about 620-640 donors for A, B, C, DRB1 and DQB1; more than 500 for DQA1; approximately 610 for DPA1; 400 to 480 for DPB1. A later genetic analysis used genome-wide SNP genotypes for about three fifths of the 666 donors, treating that subset as a discovery cohort. In the later analysis, no new phenotypic data were used to find candidate immune exposures; instead, reliance was placed on TCR beta sequences and their occurrence across donors. Besides the first cohort of approximately 710 subjects, a separate validation cohort made up of roughly 120 different subjects was used. The study aimed to test whether signatures of past pathogen exposure could be identified by cataloging public T cell receptors. Because of strong linkage in the cohort, four to six DR-DQ haplotypes were treated as single units for association and clustering. An early release that covered more than 550 HLA-typed donors contained approximately 290 gigabases of sequencing data and tens of millions of unique TCR sequences. Every repertoire in the discovery cohort had been generated on one and the same sequencing platform. To predict cytomegalovirus infection status, the study brought together high-throughput TCR immunosequencing, statistical association of individual TCRs with disease status, and machine learning. Class I and class II HLA loci were covered by the typing at four-digit resolution. Paper-wide results and their limitations: Because HLA typing was unavailable for some donors at each locus, only the typed subset was used in association tests. Sequencing depth was assumed to be roughly uniform across donors in the presence/absence analyses, though that assumption may not hold. Most TCR sequences were observed very rarely across donors, whereas some public TCRs were present in many individuals. In this cohort, only TCR beta chains were sequenced, and detectable features were limited by the absence of alpha or paired-chain data. In the study, 150 to 200 TCR beta chains were listed as associated with cytomegalovirus. A few of the identified cytomegalovirus-associated TCR beta chains were confirmed in vitro to be specific for cytomegalovirus antigens. The only immune exposure information available for the cohort was CMV serostatus. In an earlier analysis of 500 to 650 of the donors, most TCR beta V segments appeared in productive rearrangements about 87% or about 30% of the time, broadly matching IMGT annotations. A later genetic analysis associated a missense DCLRE1C variant with V-gene and J-gene trimming of TCR beta chains, and an independent cohort replicated the association. Some IMGT-functional V segments, including TRBV6-2 and TRBV6-3, could not be told apart with the 87-base-pair reads, so those segments were excluded. A later analysis reported that several top co-occurrence clusters appeared linked to parvovirus B19, influenza, CMV and Epstein-Barr virus. Most CMV-associated TCR beta chains appeared to be HLA-restricted in a later analysis, and the HLA associations seemed to be driven largely by CMV exposure. A further reported finding was that TCR beta sequences accurately predicted the HLA-A and HLA-B alleles for most subjects in the first cohort. A group of highly shared sequence variants was considered likely to be a technical artifact of the sequencing pipeline. In a later analysis, 15,000 to 20,000 TCR beta sequences were associated with specific HLA alleles at a false discovery rate of 0.05. Cytomegalovirus status was reported to be diagnosed by the classifier with high specificity and sensitivity in both the original and validation cohorts. In a later analysis, TCR association rates were found to vary across HLA loci, with the most associated TCRs seen for DRB1 alleles and the fewest for HLA-C alleles. The authors suggested that the approach could potentially be generalized to other disease states and immunological phenotypes. Because counts were too low, seventeen rarely observed V segments, including chromosome 9 orphons, were excluded from the earlier analysis of around 590 of the donors. Correlated functional status among segregating V segments might be attributable to linkage disequilibrium, but an unknown experimental factor could not be ruled out. According to a later genetic analysis, donors in an Asian-associated ancestry cluster had fewer N-insertions in productive TCRs than the approximately 630-donor mean. Compared with equally common non-associated chains, HLA-associated TCR beta chains in a later analysis were more clonally expanded and had lower generation probabilities. When HLA alleles, especially DR and DQ, strongly co-occurred, attributing TCR associations to individual alleles was difficult.

To note about this clone: Its antigen has not been determined. Base qualities are not at hand, and no much larger clone is one base apart.

Receptors were amplified or captured by the immunoSEQ multiplex PCR assay. The multiplex PCR relied on a mix of 60 forward primers for TCR Vbeta segments and 13 reverse primers for TCR Jbeta segments. Amplification of the CDR3 region of rearranged TCR beta genes was performed with a multiplex PCR assay on genomic DNA. Amplified TCR beta libraries were sequenced as 87-base-pair reads on the Illumina HiSeq System. In the source study's methods: Across the 600 to 700 repertoires, a later analysis counted some 81 million unique TCR beta chains, approximately 12 million of which were shared by at least two donors. To remove PCR and sequencing errors, raw reads were error-corrected and collapsed into unique sequences using a nearest-neighbor algorithm that merged closely related sequences. To assign V, D and J gene segments, CDR3 sequences were aligned to IMGT reference sequences. For a sequence to be retained, a match of at least six nucleotides was required to both a V gene segment and a J gene segment. Rearrangements were classified as productive when the CDR3 lacked stop codons and remained in frame with V and J, and all other rearrangements were classified as non-productive. CDR3 was defined by IMGT convention, running from the second conserved V-encoded cysteine to the conserved J-encoded phenylalanine. The earlier analysis of about 610 of the donors excluded any sequence lacking an unambiguous match to a single V gene segment. An earlier analysis of fewer than 750 of the donors called V segments functional above 56.7% productive rearrangements and segregating when the between-donor standard deviation exceeded 5%. To diagnose cytomegalovirus status from the catalog of TCR beta chain sequences, a statistical classification framework was built. In a later analysis, V and J genes were assigned by comparing TCR nucleotide sequences against IMGT/GENE-DB human TR gene sequences. Using the TCRdist pipeline, a later analysis assigned CDR3 sequences along with most-parsimonious VDJ recombination scenarios. In a later analysis, each TCR beta chain was defined by its CDR3 amino acid sequence together with its V-gene family, and reads lacking a unique V-gene family were excluded. A later analysis removed 600 or so highly shared, low-generation-probability nucleotide sequences to deal with suspected cross-contamination and a sequencing artifact. For each public chain, a later analysis derived a clonal expansion index from normalized ranks of inferred template counts within each repertoire. Generation probabilities in a later analysis came from a VDJ recombination model fitted to out-of-frame rearrangements, and those results were checked against IGoR. In a later analysis, hypergeometric tests were used to score TCR-TCR, TCR-HLA and TCR-CMV co-occurrence, with a repertoire-size bias correction applied to TCR pairs. To estimate false discovery rates, a later analysis permuted the HLA or CMV assignments 20 times. In a later analysis, co-occurring TCRs were grouped using DBSCAN, with TCRdist sequence similarity added in when clustering inside HLA-allele-positive subsets. Co-occurrence clustering excluded repertoires with fewer than 30,000 or more than 120,000 public chains, plus five with anomalous nucleotide sharing. In TCRdb, the immuneACCESS table is reduced to in-frame sequences with V and J assigned. These tables do not hold every clone; where another copy was compared, an unresolved V gene accounts for under half, and the others remain unexplained. That table is the source of V, J and clone size, and D and trimming were worked out from the DNA. The sample table lists under 200,000 clones, around 80% of them with a count of one. Clones ranked in the top ten supply 0.75% to 0.8% of the sample.

CDR1 and CDR2, looked up from the germline V gene, are LGHNA and YNFKEQ. Reading from cysteine to phenylalanine, the CDR3 counts 16 amino acids. Just the 48-base CDR3 DNA is kept, in frame starting at base 1. V ends up 1 base short and J 6 bases short, with an unmatched junction base count of 5. The cohort consisted of hundreds of healthy bone marrow donors. At the time of sampling, every cohort member was nominally healthy, though immune exposures that went unrecorded were likely present. The donor was CMV seronegative and belonged to the group of 352 seronegative cohort members. A peripheral blood sample was provided by each donor, and peripheral blood mononuclear cells were used for TCR beta sequencing. The Qiagen DNeasy Blood Extraction Kit was used to extract genomic DNA from the blood cell samples.

The chain employs TRBV4-2 and TRBJ2-2, and 10 bases in between align with TRBD2. This receptor was obtained from a female donor in good health and CMV-seronegative. What was sequenced was PBMCs. The CDR3 has the sequence CASSQGSGRASGELFF. The DNA sequence is as follows: TGTGCCAGCAGCCAAGGGAGCGGGAGGGCCTCCGGGGAGCTGTTTTTT.